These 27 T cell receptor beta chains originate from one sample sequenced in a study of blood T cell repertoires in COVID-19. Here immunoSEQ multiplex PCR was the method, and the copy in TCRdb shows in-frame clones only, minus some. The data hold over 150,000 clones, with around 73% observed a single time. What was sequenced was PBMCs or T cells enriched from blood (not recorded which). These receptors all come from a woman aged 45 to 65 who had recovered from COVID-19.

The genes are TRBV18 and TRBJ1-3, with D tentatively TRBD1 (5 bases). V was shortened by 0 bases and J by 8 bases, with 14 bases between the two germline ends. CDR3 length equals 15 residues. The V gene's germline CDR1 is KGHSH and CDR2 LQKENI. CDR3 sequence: CASSPPGGRRDTIYF. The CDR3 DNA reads TGTGCCAGCTCACCACCGGGGGGAAGGAGAGACACCATATATTTT.

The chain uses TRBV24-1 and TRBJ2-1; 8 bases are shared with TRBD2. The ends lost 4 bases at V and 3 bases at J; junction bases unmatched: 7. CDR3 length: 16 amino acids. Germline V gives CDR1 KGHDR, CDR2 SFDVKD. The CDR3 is CATSDSGTSHYNEQFF. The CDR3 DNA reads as TGTGCCACCAGTGACTCCGGGACTAGTCACTACAATGAGCAGTTCTTC.

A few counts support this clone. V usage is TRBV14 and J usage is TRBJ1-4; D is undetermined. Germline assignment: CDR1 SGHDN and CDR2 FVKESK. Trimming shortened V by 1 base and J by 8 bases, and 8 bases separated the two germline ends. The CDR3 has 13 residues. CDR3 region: CASSQGAGEKLFF. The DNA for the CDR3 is TGTGCCAGCAGCCAAGGGGCAGGCGAAAAACTGTTTTTT.

CDR3 bases: TGTGCCTGGAGTGATGGACTAGCGGTCTACAATGAGCAGTTCTTC. Its protein is CAWSDGLAVYNEQFF. The chain links TRBV30 to TRBJ2-1; 10 bases fit TRBD2. Germline values: CDR1 GTSNPN, CDR2 SVGIG (reference sequence). V shed 1 base and J 3 bases; nucleotides not matched to a gene: 3. The CDR3 is made up of 15 amino acids.

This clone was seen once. CDR3 amino acids: CAIMASGDMNTEAFF. Here the CDR3 DNA reads TGTGCCATCATGGCGTCAGGGGATATGAACACTGAAGCTTTCTTT. J is TRBJ1-1 and V is TRBV10-3, with TRBD1 as a possible D gene (6 bases). Germline assignment: CDR1 ENHRY and CDR2 SYGVKD. The CDR3 contains 15 residues. V dropped 7 bases and J dropped 0 bases, with 15 bases sitting between them.

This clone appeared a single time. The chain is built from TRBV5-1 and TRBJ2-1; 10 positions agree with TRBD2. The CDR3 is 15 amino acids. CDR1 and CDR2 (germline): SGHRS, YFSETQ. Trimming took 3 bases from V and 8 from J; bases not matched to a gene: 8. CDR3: CASSSALAGDHEQFF. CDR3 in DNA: TGCGCCAGCAGCTCCGCCCTAGCGGGAGATCATGAGCAGTTCTTC.

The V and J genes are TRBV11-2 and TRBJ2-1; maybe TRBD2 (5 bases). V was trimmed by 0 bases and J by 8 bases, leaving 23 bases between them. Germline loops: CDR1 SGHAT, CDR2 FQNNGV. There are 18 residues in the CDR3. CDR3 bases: TGTGCCAGCAGCTTAGATAGACGCGGGCGGCGATTGGAGGATGAGCAGTTCTTC. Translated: CASSLDRRGRRLEDEQFF.

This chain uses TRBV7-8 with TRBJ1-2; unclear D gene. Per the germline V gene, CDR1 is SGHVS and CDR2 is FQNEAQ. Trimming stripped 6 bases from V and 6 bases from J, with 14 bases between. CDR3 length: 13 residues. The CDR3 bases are TGTGCCAGCAGACCGCTCGGGTTAAATGGCTACACCTTC. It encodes CASRPLGLNGYTF.

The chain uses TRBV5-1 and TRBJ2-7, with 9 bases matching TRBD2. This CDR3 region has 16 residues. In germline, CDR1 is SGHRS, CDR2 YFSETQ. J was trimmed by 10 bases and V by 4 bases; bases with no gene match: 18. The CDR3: CASSATALAGRGGQYF. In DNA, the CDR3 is TGCGCCAGCAGCGCAACTGCGCTAGCGGGACGAGGCGGTCAGTACTTC.

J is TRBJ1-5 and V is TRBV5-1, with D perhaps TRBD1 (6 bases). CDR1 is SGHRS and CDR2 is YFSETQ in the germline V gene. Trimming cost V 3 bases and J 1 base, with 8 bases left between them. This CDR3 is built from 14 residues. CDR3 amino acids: CASSSGESNQPQHF. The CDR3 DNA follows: TGCGCCAGCAGCTCAGGGGAGAGCAATCAGCCCCAGCATTTT.

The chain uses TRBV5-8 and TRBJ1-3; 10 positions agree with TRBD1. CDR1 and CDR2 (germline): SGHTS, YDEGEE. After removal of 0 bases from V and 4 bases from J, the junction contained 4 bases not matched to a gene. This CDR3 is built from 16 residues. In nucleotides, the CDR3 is TGTGCCAGCAGCTTGGCGGGACAGGGGTACGGAAACACCATATATTTT. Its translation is CASSLAGQGYGNTIYF.

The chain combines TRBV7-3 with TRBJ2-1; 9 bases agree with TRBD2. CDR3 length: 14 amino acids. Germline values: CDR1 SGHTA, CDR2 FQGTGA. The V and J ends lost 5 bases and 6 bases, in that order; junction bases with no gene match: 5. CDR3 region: CASSRGLAINEQFF. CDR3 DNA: TGTGCCAGCAGCCGGGGACTAGCTATCAATGAGCAGTTCTTC.

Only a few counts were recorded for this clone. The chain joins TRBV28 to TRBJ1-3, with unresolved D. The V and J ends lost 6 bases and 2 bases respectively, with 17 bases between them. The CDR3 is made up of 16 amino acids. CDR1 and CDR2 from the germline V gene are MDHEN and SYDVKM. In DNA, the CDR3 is TGTGCCAGCAGAATCCAAGGCAGGCAGGCTGGAAACACCATATATTTT. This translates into CASRIQGRQAGNTIYF.

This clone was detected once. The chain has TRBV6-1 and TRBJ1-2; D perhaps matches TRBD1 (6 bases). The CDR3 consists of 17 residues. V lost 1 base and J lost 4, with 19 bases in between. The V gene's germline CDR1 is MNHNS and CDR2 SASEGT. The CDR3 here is CASSEVGGGGGGYGYTF. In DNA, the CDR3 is TGTGCCAGCAGTGAAGTAGGGGGGGGAGGAGGCGGCTATGGCTACACCTTC.

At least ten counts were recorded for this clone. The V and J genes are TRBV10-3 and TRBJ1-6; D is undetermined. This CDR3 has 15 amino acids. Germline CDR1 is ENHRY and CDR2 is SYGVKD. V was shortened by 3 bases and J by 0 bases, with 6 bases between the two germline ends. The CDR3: CAISDGLSYNSPLHF. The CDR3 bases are TGTGCCATCAGTGATGGGCTCTCCTATAATTCACCCCTCCACTTT.

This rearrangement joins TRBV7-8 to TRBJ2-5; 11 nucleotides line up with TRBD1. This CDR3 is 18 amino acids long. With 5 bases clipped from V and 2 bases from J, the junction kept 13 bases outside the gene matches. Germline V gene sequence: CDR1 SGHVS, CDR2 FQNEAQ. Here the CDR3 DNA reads TGTGCCAGCAGCCCGACCGGGACAGGGGGTTGGTCACAAGAGACCCAGTACTTC. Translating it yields CASSPTGTGGWSQETQYF.

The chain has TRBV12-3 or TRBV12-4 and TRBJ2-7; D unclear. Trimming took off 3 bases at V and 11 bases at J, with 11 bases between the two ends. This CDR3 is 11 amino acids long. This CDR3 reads CASSLSPLKYF. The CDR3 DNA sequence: TGTGCCAGCAGTTTGAGCCCCTTGAAGTACTTC.

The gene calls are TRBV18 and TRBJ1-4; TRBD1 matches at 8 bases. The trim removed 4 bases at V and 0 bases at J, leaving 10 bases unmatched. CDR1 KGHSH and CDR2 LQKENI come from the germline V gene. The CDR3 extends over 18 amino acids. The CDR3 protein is CASSLNRQGPTTNEKLFF. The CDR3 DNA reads TGTGCCAGCTCACTAAACCGACAGGGGCCGACAACTAATGAAAAACTGTTTTTT.

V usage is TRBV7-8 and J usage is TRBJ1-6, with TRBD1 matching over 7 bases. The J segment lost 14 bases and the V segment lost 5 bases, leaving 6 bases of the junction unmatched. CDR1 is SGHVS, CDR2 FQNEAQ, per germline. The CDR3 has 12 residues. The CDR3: CASSTDRSALHF. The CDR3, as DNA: TGTGCCAGCAGCACGGACAGGTCAGCCCTCCACTTT. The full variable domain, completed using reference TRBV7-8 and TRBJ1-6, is GAGVSQSPRYKVAKRGQDVALRCDPISGHVSLFWYQQALGQGPEFLTYFQNEAQLDKSGLPSDRFFAERPEGSVSTLKIQRTQQEDSAVYLCASSTDRSALHFGNGTRLTVT.

CDR3 region: CASSSPWESSPLHF. The CDR3 DNA follows: TGTGCCAGCAGCTCGCCCTGGGAGAGTTCACCCCTCCACTTT. This rearrangement joins TRBV7-2 to TRBJ1-6; no clear D. Germline loops: CDR1 SGHTA, CDR2 FQGNSA. The V end lost 4 bases, the J end lost 9 bases, and 13 bases lay between the germline ends. The CDR3 spans 14 residues.

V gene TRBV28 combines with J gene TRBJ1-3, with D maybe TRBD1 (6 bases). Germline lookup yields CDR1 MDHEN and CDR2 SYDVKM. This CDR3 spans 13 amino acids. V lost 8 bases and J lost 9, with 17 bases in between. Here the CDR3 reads CASYMGAFGTIYF. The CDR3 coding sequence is TGTGCCAGCTATATGGGGGCTTTTGGCACCATATATTTT.

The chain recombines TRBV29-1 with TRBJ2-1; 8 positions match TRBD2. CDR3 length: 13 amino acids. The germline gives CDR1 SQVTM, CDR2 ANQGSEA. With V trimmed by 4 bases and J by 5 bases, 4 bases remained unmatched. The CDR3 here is CSVGTSRHNEQFF. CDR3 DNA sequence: TGCAGCGTTGGGACTAGCCGCCACAATGAGCAGTTCTTC.

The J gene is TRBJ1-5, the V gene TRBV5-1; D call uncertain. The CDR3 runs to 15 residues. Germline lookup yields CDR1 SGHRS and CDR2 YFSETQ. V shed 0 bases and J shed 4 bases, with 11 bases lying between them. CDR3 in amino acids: CASSLGETPNQPQHF. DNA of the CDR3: TGCGCCAGCAGCTTGGGTGAGACACCGAATCAGCCCCAGCATTTT.

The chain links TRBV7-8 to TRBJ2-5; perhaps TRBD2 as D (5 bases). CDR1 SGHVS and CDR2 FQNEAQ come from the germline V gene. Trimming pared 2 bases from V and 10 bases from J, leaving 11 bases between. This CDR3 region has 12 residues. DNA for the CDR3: TGTGCCAGCAGCTTATGGGATGGAGGCCAGTACTTC. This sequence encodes CASSLWDGGQYF.

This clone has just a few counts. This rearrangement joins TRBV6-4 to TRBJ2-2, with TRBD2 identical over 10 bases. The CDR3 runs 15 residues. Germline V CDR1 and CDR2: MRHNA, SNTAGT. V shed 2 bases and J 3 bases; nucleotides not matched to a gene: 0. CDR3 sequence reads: CASSDGTSDTGELFF. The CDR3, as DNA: TGTGCCAGCAGTGACGGGACTAGCGACACCGGGGAGCTGTTTTTT.

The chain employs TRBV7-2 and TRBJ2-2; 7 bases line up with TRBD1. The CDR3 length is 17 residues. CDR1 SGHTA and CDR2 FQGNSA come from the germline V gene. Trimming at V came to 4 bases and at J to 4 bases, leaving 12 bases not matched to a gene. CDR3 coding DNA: TGTGCCAGCAGCTCGGTAGCCCGACAGGGAGCCACCGGGGAGCTGTTTTTT. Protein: CASSSVARQGATGELFF.

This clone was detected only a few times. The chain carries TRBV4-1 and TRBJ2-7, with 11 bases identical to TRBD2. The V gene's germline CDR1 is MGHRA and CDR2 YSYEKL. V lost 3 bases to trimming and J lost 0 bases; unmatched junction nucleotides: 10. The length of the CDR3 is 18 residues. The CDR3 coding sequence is TGCGCCAGCAGCCAGCCCGGGACTAGCGGTTTTAGCTCCTACGAGCAGTACTTC. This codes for CASSQPGTSGFSSYEQYF.